Shown below are 23 T cell receptor beta chains from a single sample sequenced in a study of T-cell reconstitution after alpha-beta-depleted transplantation in children. Preparing the TCRbeta library involved the use of unique molecular identifiers. MiXCR, run by TCRdb on the PCR reads, gives a single entry per CDR3 protein. The profile shows about 640,000 distinct CDR3 sequences, 13% of them singletons. The sample was PBMCs, mostly from graft donor cells, taken 360 days after TCRalphabeta/CD19-depleted stem cell transplant. All receptors come from a male patient aged 10 to 17 who had a stem cell transplant for acute myeloid leukemia, so the T cells may come from the graft donor.

This clonotype showed up just a few times. The chain links TRBV24-1 to TRBJ2-3; no clear D. This CDR3 is 14 amino acids long. Deletions cut 5 bases from V and 0 bases from J, with 8 bases between. The germline CDR1 and CDR2 sequences are KGHDR and SFDVKD. The CDR3: CATSGLDSTDTQYF. The CDR3 region has the DNA TGTGCCACCAGTGGGCTGGACAGCACAGATACGCAGTATTTT.

This clonotype was picked up many times. The junction differs from germline at one of its ends, possibly a read error. The J gene is TRBJ2-3, the V gene TRBV7-7; D ambiguous. CDR1 SSHAT and CDR2 FNYEAQ come from the germline V gene (reference sequence). The CDR3 is 13 residues long. This CDR3 is CASSFGPTDTQYF. The CDR3 nucleotides are TGTGCTAGCAGCTTCGGCCCCACAGATACGCAGTATTTT.

This clonotype was counted only a few times. This rearrangement joins TRBV7-8 to TRBJ2-2; 9 bases are a match to TRBD2. The trim removed 1 base at V and 6 bases at J, leaving 9 bases unmatched. The CDR3 is made up of 17 amino acids. In germline, CDR1 is SGHVS, CDR2 FQNEAQ. Written as DNA, the CDR3 is TGTGCCAGCAGCTTAGGACGTACGGGACTAGCCGCCGGGGAGCTGTTTTTT. Translation: CASSLGRTGLAAGELFF.

This clonotype was counted between two and nine times. The chain carries TRBV21-1 and TRBJ2-3. TRBV21-1 has pseudogene status. The length of the CDR3 is 15 residues. For the CDR3, the DNA is TGTGCCAGCAGCCAAGATGGCGGATGCACAGATACGCAGTATTTT. This translates into CASSQDGGCTDTQYF.

The CDR3 is CASRERDSYNEQFF. For the CDR3, the DNA is TGTGCCAGCAGGGAAAGGGACTCCTACAATGAGCAGTTCTTC. The V gene is TRBV11-1, the J gene TRBJ2-1; D unclear. Between the trimmed V and J ends, which lost 6 bases and 0 bases, there was a span of 9 bases. The CDR3 totals 14 residues. Germline V CDR1 and CDR2: SGHAT, FQDESV (reference sequence).

This chain uses TRBV29-1 with TRBJ2-3, with D perhaps matching TRBD2 (6 bases). CDR3 size: 13 residues. Germline V gene data show CDR1 as SQVTM and CDR2 as ANQGSEA. Trimming removed 8 bases at V and 3 bases at J, with 15 bases between. The CDR3 nucleotides read TGCAGCACCAGACTAGTTCTGACAGATACGCAGTATTTT. Protein product: CSTRLVLTDTQYF.

This clonotype was seen only a few times. The rearrangement uses TRBV20-1 and TRBJ2-7; TRBD1 agrees at 7 bases. V shed 6 bases and J 0 bases; nucleotides not matched to a gene: 8. CDR1 is DFQATT and CDR2 is SNEGSKA in the germline V gene (reference sequence). There are 14 residues in the CDR3. The CDR3 loop reads CSAYRGPLSYEQYF. The CDR3 nucleotides read TGCAGTGCCTACAGGGGCCCCCTCTCCTACGAGCAGTACTTC.

Only a few counts were recorded for this clonotype. The chain couples TRBV20-1 to TRBJ2-1; TRBD1 matches 7 bases. This CDR3 has 16 amino acids. Germline V CDR1 and CDR2: DFQATT, SNEGSKA (reference sequence). With V trimmed by 5 bases and J by 4 bases, 14 bases remained unmatched. The chain's CDR3 is CSAGSSTGILYNEQFF. CDR3 in DNA: TGCAGTGCTGGGTCCTCGACAGGGATCCTTTACAATGAGCAGTTCTTC.

The chain carries TRBV6-1 and TRBJ2-3, with TRBD2 identical over 13 bases. Germline CDR1 reads MNHNS; CDR2 reads SASEGT. CDR3 size: 18 residues. The J segment lost 0 bases and the V segment lost 8 bases, leaving 11 bases of the junction unmatched. Written as DNA, the CDR3 is TGTGCCAGCGGGAGGAGGACTAGCGGGAGAGGCAGCACAGATACGCAGTATTTT. Protein product: CASGRRTSGRGSTDTQYF.

The CDR3 DNA sequence: TGCAGTGCTAGACACACCGGGGAGCTGTTTTTT. Protein sequence: CSARHTGELFF. V usage is TRBV20-1 and J usage is TRBJ2-2; no reliable D call. Per germline, CDR1 DFQATT and CDR2 SNEGSKA (reference sequence). CDR3 length: 11 amino acids. V lost 2 bases and J lost 3, with 1 base in between.

This chain uses TRBV7-2 with TRBJ1-6, with a tentative D call TRBD1 (5 bases). Trimming removed 2 bases at V and 8 bases at J, with 13 bases between. The germline V gene has CDR1 SGHTA and CDR2 FQGNSA. This CDR3 is 15 amino acids long. The CDR3 spells CASSLYLQGHSPLHF. The CDR3 nucleotides are TGTGCCAGCAGCTTATATCTCCAGGGCCATTCACCCCTCCACTTT.

This chain connects TRBV20-1 to TRBJ2-7; D gene uncertain. The length of the CDR3 is 12 residues. Per germline, CDR1 DFQATT and CDR2 SNEGSKA (reference sequence). The V end was cut by 6 bases, the J end by 3 bases, with 12 bases between. Here the CDR3 DNA reads TGCAGTGCCTGGACCGTGAACTACGAGCAGTACTTC. The encoded protein is CSAWTVNYEQYF.

This chain connects TRBV2 to TRBJ2-1, with TRBD2 matching 10 bases. Germline V gives CDR1 SNHLY, CDR2 FYNNEI. This CDR3 contains 18 residues. Trimming removed 11 bases from V and 0 bases from J; junction bases left unmatched: 16. In DNA form, the CDR3 reads TGTGCCTTCAGGCCCGGGACTAGCGCCATGAGCTCCTACAATGAGCAGTTCTTC. The encoded protein is CAFRPGTSAMSSYNEQFF.

V is TRBV24-1 and J is TRBJ2-5; D is possibly TRBD1 or TRBD2 (5 bases each). V dropped 3 bases and J dropped 0 bases, with 10 bases sitting between them. The CDR3 covers 15 residues. The germline CDR1 and CDR2 sequences are KGHDR and SFDVKD. The CDR3 DNA is TGTGCCACCAGTGATCCCCGAGGGGACCAAGAGACCCAGTACTTC. Translated: CATSDPRGDQETQYF.

V is TRBV12-3 or TRBV12-4 and J is TRBJ2-2; 13 bases are shared with TRBD2. This CDR3 comprises 20 residues. V was pared by 3 bases and J by 7 bases, with 17 bases of the junction left unmatched. CDR3 DNA sequence: TGTGCCAGCAGTTTCTTCCCCCTCGGGACTAGCGGGACGATGGGCGGGGAGCTGTTTTTT. Amino acid sequence: CASSFFPLGTSGTMGGELFF.

This clonotype has ten or more counts. This chain uses TRBV28 with TRBJ2-1; D unresolved. Per germline, CDR1 MDHEN and CDR2 SYDVKM. The V gene lost 6 bases and the J gene lost 9 bases, with 15 bases spanning the gap. The CDR3 covers 13 residues. CDR3 protein: CASSRIQWGEQFF. The CDR3 DNA is TGTGCCAGCAGCCGTATTCAGTGGGGTGAGCAGTTCTTC.

This clonotype came up a few times. V gene TRBV6-2 or TRBV6-3 combines with J gene TRBJ2-1; 13 positions agree with TRBD2. The CDR3 has 18 residues. Germline V CDR1 and CDR2: MNHEY, SVGEGT. After removal of 2 bases from V and 7 bases from J, the junction contained 11 bases not matched to a gene. CDR3 sequence reads: CASSYRSPQGLAGNEQFF. DNA for the CDR3: TGTGCCAGCAGTTACAGGTCTCCCCAGGGACTAGCGGGAAATGAGCAGTTCTTC.

The chain is built from TRBV10-3 and TRBJ2-3; 9 bases align to TRBD2. The ends lost 6 bases at V and 4 bases at J; junction bases unmatched: 5. Germline-derived CDR1 and CDR2 are ENHRY and SYGVKD. The CDR3 has 14 amino acids. DNA for the CDR3: TGTGCCATCAGGGTTGCGGGAGGGTCAGATACGCAGTATTTT. Its translation is CAIRVAGGSDTQYF.

In this sample, this clonotype turned up a few times. The chain links TRBV11-1 to TRBJ2-7; 7 positions agree with TRBD2. V was pared by 4 bases and J by 2 bases, with 8 bases of the junction left unmatched. The CDR3 covers 15 residues. The germline CDR1 and CDR2 sequences are SGHAT and FQDESV (reference sequence). CDR3 nucleotide sequence: TGTGCCAGCAGCTCCCCAGCTAGCGGTACCTACGAGCAGTACTTC. It yields the protein CASSSPASGTYEQYF. Full variable domain (outside the CDR3, taken from reference TRBV11-1 and TRBJ2-7): EAEVAQSPRYKITEKSQAVAFWCDPISGHATLYWYRQILGQGPELLVQFQDESVVDDSQLPKDRFSAERLKGVDSTLKIQPAELGDSAMYLCASSSPASGTYEQYFGPGTRLTVT.

This clonotype has a count of ten or more. The chain links TRBV5-1 to TRBJ2-7; 8 bases match TRBD2. Germline-derived CDR1 and CDR2 are SGHRS and YFSETQ. The CDR3 totals 15 residues. J was trimmed by 2 bases and V by 0 bases; bases with no gene match: 4. The CDR3 region is CASSLVVAGPYEQYF. CDR3 nucleotide sequence: TGCGCCAGCAGCTTGGTGGTAGCGGGACCCTACGAGCAGTACTTC.

In its sample, this clonotype was seen a few times. This chain joins TRBV5-1 and TRBJ2-7; TRBD2 aligns across 12 bases. The CDR3 sequence is 18 residues long. CDR1 is SGHRS and CDR2 is YFSETQ in the germline V gene. V lost 4 bases, J lost 2 bases, and 13 bases stayed unmatched. The DNA for the CDR3 is TGCGCCAGCAGCCCCGAGGGACTAGCGGGCCTGCGGGCCTACGAGCAGTACTTC. Translating gives CASSPEGLAGLRAYEQYF.

The rearrangement uses TRBV6-2 or TRBV6-3 and TRBJ2-1, with D possibly TRBD2 on 6 matching bases. Germline V CDR1 and CDR2: MNHEY, SVGEGT. This CDR3 is 12 amino acids long. V was clipped by 4 bases and J by 14 bases, with 15 bases between them. The DNA of the CDR3 is TGTGCCAGCAGTTCCGGACTGCCGGGAGAGTTCTTC. Translation gives CASSSGLPGEFF.

This clonotype was seen more than once but under ten times. The V gene is TRBV12-3 or TRBV12-4, the J gene TRBJ2-7, with 7 bases lining up with TRBD1. The length of the CDR3 is 13 residues. The ends lost 11 bases at V and 7 bases at J; junction bases unmatched: 14. The CDR3 sequence is CAPRQGASREQYF. The DNA of the CDR3 is TGTGCCCCCAGACAGGGAGCCTCGAGGGAGCAGTACTTC.